The 4 T cell receptor beta chains below were found in one sample sequenced in a study of control samples from healthy donors and cancer patients. The repertoire was sequenced with immunoSEQ multiplex PCR; TCRdb's copy has only in-frame clones and lacks some. The sample consists of roughly 80,000 clones, about 88% of them appearing once. Sequences were obtained from blood. The receptors were sampled from a woman between 50 and 59 years old in good health.

V gene TRBV20-1 combines with J gene TRBJ1-5; no definite D call. The CDR3 runs 12 residues. Trimming stripped 3 bases from V and 7 bases from J, with 10 bases between. The V gene's germline CDR1 is DFQATT and CDR2 SNEGSKA (reference sequence). CDR3 coding DNA: TGCAGTGCTAGTTCGGGGAACCAGCCCCAGCATTTT. Protein sequence: CSASSGNQPQHF.

The V and J genes are TRBV15 and TRBJ1-5, with D perhaps matching TRBD1 (5 bases). V lost 0 bases and J lost 6, with 12 bases in between. The CDR3 sequence is 15 residues long. Germline V gives CDR1 LNHNV, CDR2 YYDKDF (reference sequence). The CDR3 protein is CATSRDLGTGQPQHF. In DNA, the CDR3 is TGTGCCACCAGCAGAGATCTGGGGACGGGTCAGCCCCAGCATTTT. Together with reference TRBV15 and TRBJ1-5, the CDR3 gives the full variable domain: DAMVIQNPRYQVTQFGKPVTLSCSQTLNHNVMYWYQQKSSQAPKLLFHYYDKDFNNEADTPDNFQSRRPNTSFCFLDIRSPGLGDTAMYLCATSRDLGTGQPQHFGDGTRLSIL.

This rearrangement joins TRBV5-1 to TRBJ2-7; weak D call: TRBD2 (6 bases). The CDR3 length is 14 residues. V lost 0 bases to trimming and J lost 0 bases, with 7 bases between them. CDR1 is SGHRS and CDR2 is YFSETQ in the germline V gene. The CDR3 coding sequence is TGCGCCAGCAGCTTGGAACTAGCCTCCTACGAGCAGTACTTC. Translation gives CASSLELASYEQYF.

The chain carries TRBV9 and TRBJ2-2, with unresolved D. The CDR3 contains 14 residues. Germline V gene data show CDR1 as SGDLS and CDR2 as YYNGEE. Between the trimmed V and J ends, which lost 0 bases and 3 bases, there was a span of 6 bases. CDR3 sequence (DNA): TGTGCCAGCAGCGTAGGGTCCTACACCGGGGAGCTGTTTTTT. This codes for CASSVGSYTGELFF.